This TCR beta chain is from a study of memory CD4+ T cells and cytomegalovirus serostatus. Overall study context: Of the healthy Belgian adults, under 10 were CMV seropositive and 24 seronegative.

This clone occurred a few times. Using immunoSEQ multiplex PCR, the repertoire was profiled, and TCRdb retains in-frame clones only, with some absent. Seen here are tens of thousands of clones, 82% observed once, and the top ten hold 0.4%. The sort gate was single viable CD3+CD4+CD8-CD45RO+ cells for memory CD4+ T cells. Germline assignment: CDR1 SGHRS and CDR2 YFSETQ. The CDR3 has 17 residues. Trimming took 2 bases from V and 0 from J; bases not matched to a gene: 4. V usage is TRBV5-1 and J usage is TRBJ2-6; 8 bases are shared with TRBD1. This sequence originates from an adult in good health and CMV-seronegative. The sequenced sample was memory CD4+ T cells from blood. CDR3: CASSLTGGTSGANVLTF. Written as DNA, the CDR3 is TGCGCCAGCAGCTTAACAGGGGGAACCTCTGGGGCCAACGTCCTGACTTTC.